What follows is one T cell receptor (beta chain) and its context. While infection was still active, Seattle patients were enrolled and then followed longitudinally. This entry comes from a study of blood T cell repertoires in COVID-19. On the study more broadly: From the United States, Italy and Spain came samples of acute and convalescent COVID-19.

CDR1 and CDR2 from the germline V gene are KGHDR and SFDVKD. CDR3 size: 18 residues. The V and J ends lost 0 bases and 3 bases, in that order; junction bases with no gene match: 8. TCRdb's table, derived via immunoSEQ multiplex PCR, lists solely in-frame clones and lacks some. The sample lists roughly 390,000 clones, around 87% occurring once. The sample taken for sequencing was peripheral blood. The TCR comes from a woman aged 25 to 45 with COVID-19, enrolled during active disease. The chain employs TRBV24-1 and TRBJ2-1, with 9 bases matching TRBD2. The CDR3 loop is CATSDLTPAGGCYNEQFF. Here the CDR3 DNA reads TGTGCCACCAGTGATTTGACGCCAGCGGGAGGTTGCTACAATGAGCAGTTCTTC.